This T cell receptor beta chain appears in the sequencing data of a study of blood T cell repertoires in COVID-19. Study background: Some COVID-19 samples were acute and others convalescent; all came from the United States, Italy and Spain. Nucleic acid was either cDNA or gDNA, and it came from T cells, B-cell-depleted T cells, or PBMCs.

This CDR3 comprises 19 residues. Trimming at V came to 5 bases and at J to 4 bases, leaving 17 bases not matched to a gene. CDR1 and CDR2 from the germline V gene are SGHTA and FQGNSA. Original methodology: Estimates of nucleated cell counts were drawn from the amplification of reference gene primers. Assay used: immunoSEQ multiplex PCR; TCRdb lists only in-frame clones, some missing. V, J and clone size derive from that table, while D and trimming were established from the DNA sequence. The sample includes about 250,000 clones, approximately 82% seen only once; the top ten take 4.5% to 7%. This chain uses TRBV7-2 with TRBJ2-1; 10 bases map to TRBD2. The TCR comes from a man older than 75 with acute or convalescent COVID-19. Input material: peripheral blood. CDR3 protein: CASSQLTGASGRLYNEQFF. CDR3 DNA: TGTGCCAGCAGCCAACTCACCGGGGCTAGCGGGAGACTTTACAATGAGCAGTTCTTC.